The next 2 T cell receptor beta chains were all read from a single sample in a study of T cell responses to AZD1222 COVID-19 vaccine. Only in-frame clones appear in the TCRdb table, and some are missing; sequencing was by immunoSEQ multiplex PCR. The sample contains over 90,000 clones, approximately 81% of which appear only once. Here the sequenced sample was peripheral blood, taken on day 0 of AZD1222 vaccination. Receptors originate from an adult in good health.

The gene calls are TRBV6-5 and TRBJ1-2; D perhaps matches TRBD1 (5 bases). From germline, CDR1 is MNHEY and CDR2 SVGAGI. This CDR3 is built from 14 residues. Trimming removed 0 bases at V and 5 bases at J, with 10 bases between. In DNA, the CDR3 is TGTGCCAGCAGTTACTCGGCCGGGACTTATGGCTACACCTTC. Amino acid sequence: CASSYSAGTYGYTF.

This clone was seen a few times. V gene TRBV30 combines with J gene TRBJ1-2, with D possibly TRBD1 on 6 matching bases. Trimming took off 4 bases at V and 8 bases at J, with 14 bases between the two ends. The length of the CDR3 is 12 residues. Germline V gene sequence: CDR1 GTSNPN, CDR2 SVGIG (reference sequence). This CDR3 is CAWKWGASGYTF. CDR3 DNA sequence: TGTGCCTGGAAGTGGGGGGCGAGCGGCTACACCTTC.